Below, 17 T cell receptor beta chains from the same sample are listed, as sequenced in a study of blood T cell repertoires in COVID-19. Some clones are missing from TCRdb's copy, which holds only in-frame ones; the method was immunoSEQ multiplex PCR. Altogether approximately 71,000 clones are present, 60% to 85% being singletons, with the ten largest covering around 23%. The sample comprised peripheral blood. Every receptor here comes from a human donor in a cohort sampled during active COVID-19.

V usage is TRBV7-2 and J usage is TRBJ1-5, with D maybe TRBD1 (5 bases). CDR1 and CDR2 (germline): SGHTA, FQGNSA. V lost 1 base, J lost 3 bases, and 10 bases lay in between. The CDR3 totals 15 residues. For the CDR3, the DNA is TGTGCCAGCAGCTTAGACCAGGGCAACAATCAGCCCCAGCATTTT. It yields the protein CASSLDQGNNQPQHF.

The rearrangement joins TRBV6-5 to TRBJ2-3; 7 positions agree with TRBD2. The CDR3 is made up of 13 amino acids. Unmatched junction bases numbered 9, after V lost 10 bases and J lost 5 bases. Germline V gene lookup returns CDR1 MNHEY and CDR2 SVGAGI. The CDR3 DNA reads TGTGCCACTGGGGCGGGAGTATTAGATACGCAGTATTTT. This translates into CATGAGVLDTQYF.

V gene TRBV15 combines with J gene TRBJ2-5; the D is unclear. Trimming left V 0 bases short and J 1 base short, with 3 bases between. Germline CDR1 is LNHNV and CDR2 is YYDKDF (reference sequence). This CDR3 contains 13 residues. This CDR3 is CATSRDRQETQYF. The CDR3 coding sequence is TGTGCCACCAGCAGAGATCGCCAAGAGACCCAGTACTTC. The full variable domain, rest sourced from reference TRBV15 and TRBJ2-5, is DAMVIQNPRYQVTQFGKPVTLSCSQTLNHNVMYWYQQKSSQAPKLLFHYYDKDFNNEADTPDNFQSRRPNTSFCFLDIRSPGLGDTAMYLCATSRDRQETQYFGPGTRLLVL.

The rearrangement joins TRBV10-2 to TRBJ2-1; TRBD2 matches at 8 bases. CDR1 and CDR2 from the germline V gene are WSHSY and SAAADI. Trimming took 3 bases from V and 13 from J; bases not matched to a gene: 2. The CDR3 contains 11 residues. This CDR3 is CASSDGLAQFF. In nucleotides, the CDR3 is TGCGCCAGCAGTGACGGACTAGCTCAGTTCTTC.

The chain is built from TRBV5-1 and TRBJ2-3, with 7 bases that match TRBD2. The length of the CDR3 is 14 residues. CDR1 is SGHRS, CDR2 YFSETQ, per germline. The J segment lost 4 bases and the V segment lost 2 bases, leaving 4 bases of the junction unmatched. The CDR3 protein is CASSLERGADTQYF. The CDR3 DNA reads TGCGCCAGCAGCTTAGAACGGGGGGCAGATACGCAGTATTTT.

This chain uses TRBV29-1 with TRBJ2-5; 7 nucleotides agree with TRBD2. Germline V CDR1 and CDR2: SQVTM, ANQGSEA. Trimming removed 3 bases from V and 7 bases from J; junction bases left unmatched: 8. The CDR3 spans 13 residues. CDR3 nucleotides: TGCAGCGTTGATGCCCCAGGGAGGGCGACCCAGTACTTC. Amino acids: CSVDAPGRATQYF.

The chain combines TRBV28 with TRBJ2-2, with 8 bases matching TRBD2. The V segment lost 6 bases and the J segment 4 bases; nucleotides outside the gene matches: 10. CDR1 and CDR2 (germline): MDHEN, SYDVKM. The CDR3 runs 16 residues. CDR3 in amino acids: CASSPGGVALTGELFF. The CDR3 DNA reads TGTGCCAGCAGCCCCGGGGGGGTTGCCCTCACCGGGGAGCTGTTTTTT.

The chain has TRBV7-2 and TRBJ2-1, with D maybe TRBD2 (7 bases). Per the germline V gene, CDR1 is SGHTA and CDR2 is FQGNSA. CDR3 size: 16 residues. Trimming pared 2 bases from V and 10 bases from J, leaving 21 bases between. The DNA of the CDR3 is TGTGCCAGCAGCTTATCGGGGGGCGGTTTGTCGGAAGAGCAGTTCTTC. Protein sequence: CASSLSGGGLSEEQFF.

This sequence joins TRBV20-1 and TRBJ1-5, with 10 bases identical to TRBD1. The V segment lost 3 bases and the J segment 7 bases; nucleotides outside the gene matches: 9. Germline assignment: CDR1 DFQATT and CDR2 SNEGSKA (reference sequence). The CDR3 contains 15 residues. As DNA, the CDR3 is TGCAGTGCTAGTGTGGACAGGGGGTCGGGGCAGCCCCAGCATTTT. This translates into CSASVDRGSGQPQHF.

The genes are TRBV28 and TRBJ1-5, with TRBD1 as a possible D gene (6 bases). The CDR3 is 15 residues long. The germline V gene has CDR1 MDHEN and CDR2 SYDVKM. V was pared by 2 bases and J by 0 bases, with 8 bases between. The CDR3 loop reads CASSLGGASNQPQHF. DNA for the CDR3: TGTGCCAGCAGTTTAGGGGGGGCTAGCAATCAGCCCCAGCATTTT.

CDR3 sequence: CASRRGSGELFF. The CDR3 DNA sequence: TGTGCCAGCAGAAGGGGTTCCGGGGAGCTGTTTTTT. The chain recombines TRBV6-5 with TRBJ2-2; a weak D match, TRBD1 (5 bases). V lost 6 bases to trimming and J lost 6 bases, with 8 bases between them. This CDR3 is 12 amino acids long. Germline assignment: CDR1 MNHEY and CDR2 SVGAGI.

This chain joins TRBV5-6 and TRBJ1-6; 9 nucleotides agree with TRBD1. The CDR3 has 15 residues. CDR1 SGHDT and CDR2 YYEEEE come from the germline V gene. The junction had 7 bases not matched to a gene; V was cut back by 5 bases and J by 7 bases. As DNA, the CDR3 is TGTGCCAGCAGTGTCCGGGACAGGGACAATTCACCCCTCCACTTT. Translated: CASSVRDRDNSPLHF.

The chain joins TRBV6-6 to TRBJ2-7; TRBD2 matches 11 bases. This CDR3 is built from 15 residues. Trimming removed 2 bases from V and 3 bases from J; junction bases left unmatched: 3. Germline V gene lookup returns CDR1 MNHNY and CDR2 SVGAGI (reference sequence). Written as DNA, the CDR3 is TGTGCCAGCAGTTACCTGACTAGCGGGAACTACGAGCAGTACTTC. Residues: CASSYLTSGNYEQYF.

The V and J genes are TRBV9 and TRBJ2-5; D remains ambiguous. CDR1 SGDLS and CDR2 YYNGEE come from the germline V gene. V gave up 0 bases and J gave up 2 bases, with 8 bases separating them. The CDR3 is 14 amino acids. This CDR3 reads CASSVAAQQETQYF. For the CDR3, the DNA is TGTGCCAGCAGCGTAGCTGCCCAGCAAGAGACCCAGTACTTC.

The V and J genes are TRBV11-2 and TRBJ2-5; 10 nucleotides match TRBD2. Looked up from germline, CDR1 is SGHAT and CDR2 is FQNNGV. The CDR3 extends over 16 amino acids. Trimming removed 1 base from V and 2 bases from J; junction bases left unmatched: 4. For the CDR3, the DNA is TGTGCCAGCAGCTTAGTGGGTAGCGGGGGGCAAGAGACCCAGTACTTC. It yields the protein CASSLVGSGGQETQYF.

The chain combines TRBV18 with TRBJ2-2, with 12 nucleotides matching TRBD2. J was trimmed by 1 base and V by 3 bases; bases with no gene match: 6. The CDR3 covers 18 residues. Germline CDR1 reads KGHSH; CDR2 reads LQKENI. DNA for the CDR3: TGTGCCAGCTCACCGTTTGGACTAGCGGGACAGAACACCGGGGAGCTGTTTTTT. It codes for CASSPFGLAGQNTGELFF.

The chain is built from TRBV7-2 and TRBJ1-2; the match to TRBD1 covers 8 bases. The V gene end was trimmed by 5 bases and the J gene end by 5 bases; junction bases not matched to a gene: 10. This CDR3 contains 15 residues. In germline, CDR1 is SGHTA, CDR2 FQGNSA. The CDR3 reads CASSAGTGIWYGYTF. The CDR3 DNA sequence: TGTGCCAGCAGCGCCGGGACAGGTATTTGGTATGGCTACACCTTC.